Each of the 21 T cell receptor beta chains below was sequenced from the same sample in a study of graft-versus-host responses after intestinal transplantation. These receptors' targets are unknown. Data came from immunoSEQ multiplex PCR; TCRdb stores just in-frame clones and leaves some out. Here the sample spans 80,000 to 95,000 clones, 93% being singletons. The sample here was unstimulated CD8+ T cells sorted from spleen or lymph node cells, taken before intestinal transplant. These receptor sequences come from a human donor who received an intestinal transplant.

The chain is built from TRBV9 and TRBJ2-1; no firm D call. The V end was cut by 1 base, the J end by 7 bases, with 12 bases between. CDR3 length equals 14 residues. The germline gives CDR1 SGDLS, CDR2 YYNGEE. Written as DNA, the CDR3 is TGTGCCAGCAGCGTAACCCGAGTTTGGAATGAGCAGTTCTTC. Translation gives CASSVTRVWNEQFF.

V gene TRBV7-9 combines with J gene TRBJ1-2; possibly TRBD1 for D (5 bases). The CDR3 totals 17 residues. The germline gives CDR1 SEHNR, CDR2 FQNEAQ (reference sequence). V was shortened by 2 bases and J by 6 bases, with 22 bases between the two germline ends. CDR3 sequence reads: CASSLSGSGDEYNGYTF. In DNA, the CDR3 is TGTGCCAGCAGCTTATCCGGCTCGGGGGACGAGTACAATGGCTACACCTTC.

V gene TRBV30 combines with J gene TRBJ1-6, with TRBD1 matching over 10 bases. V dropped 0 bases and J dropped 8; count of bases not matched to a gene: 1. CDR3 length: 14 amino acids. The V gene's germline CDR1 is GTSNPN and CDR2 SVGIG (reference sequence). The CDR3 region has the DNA TGTGCCTGGAGTGTGGGGACAGGGGATTCACCCCTCCACTTT. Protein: CAWSVGTGDSPLHF.

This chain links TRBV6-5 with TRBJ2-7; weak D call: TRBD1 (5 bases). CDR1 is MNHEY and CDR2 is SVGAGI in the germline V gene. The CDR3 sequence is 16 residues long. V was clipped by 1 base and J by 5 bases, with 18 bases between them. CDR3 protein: CASSYYGKDIGNEQYF. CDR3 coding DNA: TGTGCCAGCAGTTACTACGGTAAGGACATCGGAAACGAGCAGTACTTC.

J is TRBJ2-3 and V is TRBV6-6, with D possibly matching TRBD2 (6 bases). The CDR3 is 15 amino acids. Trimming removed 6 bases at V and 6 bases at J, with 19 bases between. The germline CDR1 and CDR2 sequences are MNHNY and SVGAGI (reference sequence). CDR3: CASSHGAGWVDTQYF. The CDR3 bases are TGTGCCAGCAGCCACGGGGCGGGGTGGGTCGATACGCAGTATTTT.

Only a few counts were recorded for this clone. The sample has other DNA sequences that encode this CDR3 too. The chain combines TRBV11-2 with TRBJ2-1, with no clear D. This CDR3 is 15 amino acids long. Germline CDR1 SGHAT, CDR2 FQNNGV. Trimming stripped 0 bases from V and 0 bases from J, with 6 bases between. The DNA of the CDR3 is TGTGCCAGCAGCTTAGATTTGAGCTCCTACAATGAGCAGTTCTTC. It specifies CASSLDLSSYNEQFF. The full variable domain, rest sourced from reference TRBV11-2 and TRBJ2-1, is EAGVAQSPRYKIIEKRQSVAFWCNPISGHATLYWYQQILGQGPKLLIQFQNNGVVDDSQLPKDRFSAERLKGVDSTLKIQPAKLEDSAVYLCASSLDLSSYNEQFFGPGTRLTVL.

The CDR3 DNA reads as TGCGCCAGCAGCCAGTTGGACAGGGCGGGTGAGCAGTTCTTC. This translates into CASSQLDRAGEQFF. The chain recombines TRBV4-1 with TRBJ2-1; TRBD1 aligns across 8 bases. J gave up 9 bases and V 3 bases, and 7 bases lay outside the gene matches. Germline V gene lookup returns CDR1 MGHRA and CDR2 YSYEKL. The CDR3 contains 14 residues.

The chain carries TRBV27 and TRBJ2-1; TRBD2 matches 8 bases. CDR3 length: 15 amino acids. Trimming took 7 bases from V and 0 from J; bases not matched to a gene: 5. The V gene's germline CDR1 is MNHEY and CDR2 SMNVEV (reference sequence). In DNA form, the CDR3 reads TGTGCCAGCACAGATAGCGGGGCCTCCTACAATGAGCAGTTCTTC. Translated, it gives CASTDSGASYNEQFF.

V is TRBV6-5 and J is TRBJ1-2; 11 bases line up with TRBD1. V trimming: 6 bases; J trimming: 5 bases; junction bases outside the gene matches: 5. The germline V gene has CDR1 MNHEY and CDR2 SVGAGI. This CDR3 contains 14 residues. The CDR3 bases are TGTGCCAGCAGGGACAGGGGGCGCTGGTATGGCTACACCTTC. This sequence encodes CASRDRGRWYGYTF.

The CDR3 spells CATSSPRDGGDEQYF. CDR3 DNA: TGTGCCACCAGCAGTCCCCGGGACGGCGGGGACGAGCAGTACTTC. The chain uses TRBV15 and TRBJ2-7, with a weak D call TRBD2 (6 bases). The V end was cut by 3 bases, the J end by 5 bases, with 17 bases between. The CDR3 has 15 residues. Germline lookup yields CDR1 LNHNV and CDR2 YYDKDF (reference sequence).

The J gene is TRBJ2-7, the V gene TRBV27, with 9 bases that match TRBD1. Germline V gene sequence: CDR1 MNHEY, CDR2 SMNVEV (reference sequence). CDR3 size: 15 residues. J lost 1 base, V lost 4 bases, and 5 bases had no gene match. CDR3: CASSYLGTGSYEQYF. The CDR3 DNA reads TGTGCCAGCAGTTACCTCGGGACAGGGTCCTACGAGCAGTACTTC.

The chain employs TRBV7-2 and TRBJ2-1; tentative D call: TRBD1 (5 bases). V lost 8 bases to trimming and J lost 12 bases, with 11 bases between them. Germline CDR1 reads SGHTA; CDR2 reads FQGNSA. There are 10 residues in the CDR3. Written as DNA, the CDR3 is TGTGCCAGCGGGGCCTTACGGCAGTTCTTC. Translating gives CASGALRQFF.

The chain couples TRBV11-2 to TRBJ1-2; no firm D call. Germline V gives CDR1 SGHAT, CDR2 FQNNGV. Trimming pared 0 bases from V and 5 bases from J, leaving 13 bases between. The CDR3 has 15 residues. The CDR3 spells CASSLERGLSYGYTF. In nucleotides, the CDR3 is TGTGCCAGCAGCTTAGAGAGAGGACTTTCTTATGGCTACACCTTC.

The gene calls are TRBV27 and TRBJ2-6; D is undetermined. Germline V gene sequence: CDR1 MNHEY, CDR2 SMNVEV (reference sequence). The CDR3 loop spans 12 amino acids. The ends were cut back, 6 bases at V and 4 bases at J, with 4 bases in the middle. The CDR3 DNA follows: TGTGCCAGCAGGCGGGGGGCCAACGTCCTGACTTTC. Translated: CASRRGANVLTF.

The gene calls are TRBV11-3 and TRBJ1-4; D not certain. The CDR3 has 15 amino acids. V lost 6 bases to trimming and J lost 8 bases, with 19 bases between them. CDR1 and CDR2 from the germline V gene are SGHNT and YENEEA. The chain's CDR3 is CASSRLPYSAEKLFF. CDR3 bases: TGTGCCAGCAGTCGTTTACCCTACTCCGCGGAAAAACTGTTTTTT.

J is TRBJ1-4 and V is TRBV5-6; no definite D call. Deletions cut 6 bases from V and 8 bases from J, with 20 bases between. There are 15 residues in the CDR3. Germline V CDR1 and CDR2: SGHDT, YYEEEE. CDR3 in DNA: TGTGCCAGCACCTTAAGCACGGGAGGCCGCGAAAAACTGTTTTTT. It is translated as CASTLSTGGREKLFF. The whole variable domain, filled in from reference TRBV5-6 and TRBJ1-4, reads DAGVTQSPTHLIKTRGQQVTLRCSPKSGHDTVSWYQQALGQGPQFIFQYYEEEERQRGNFPDRFSGHQFPNYSSELNVNALLLGDSALYLCASTLSTGGREKLFFGSGTQLSVL.

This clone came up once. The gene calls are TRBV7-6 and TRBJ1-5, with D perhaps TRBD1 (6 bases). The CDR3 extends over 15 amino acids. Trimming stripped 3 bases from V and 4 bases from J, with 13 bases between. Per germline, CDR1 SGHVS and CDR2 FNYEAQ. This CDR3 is CASSLGTLGNQPQHF. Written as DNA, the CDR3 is TGTGCCAGCAGCTTGGGGACACTTGGGAATCAGCCCCAGCATTTT.

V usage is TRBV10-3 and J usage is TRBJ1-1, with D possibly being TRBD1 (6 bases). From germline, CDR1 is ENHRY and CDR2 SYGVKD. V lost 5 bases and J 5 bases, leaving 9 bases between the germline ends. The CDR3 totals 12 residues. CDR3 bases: TGTGCCATCAGTACAGGGTTGACTGAAGCTTTCTTT. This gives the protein CAISTGLTEAFF.

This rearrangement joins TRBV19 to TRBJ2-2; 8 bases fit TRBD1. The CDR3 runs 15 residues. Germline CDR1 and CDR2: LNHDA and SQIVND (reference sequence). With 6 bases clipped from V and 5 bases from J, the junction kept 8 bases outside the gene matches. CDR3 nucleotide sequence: TGTGCCAGTAGCCTTAGACAGGGGTGGACCGGGGAGCTGTTTTTT. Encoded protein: CASSLRQGWTGELFF.

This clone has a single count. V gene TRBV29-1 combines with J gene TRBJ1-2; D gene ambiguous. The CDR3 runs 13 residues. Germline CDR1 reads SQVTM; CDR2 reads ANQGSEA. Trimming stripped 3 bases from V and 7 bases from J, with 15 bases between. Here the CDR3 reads CSVEGVDRSGYTF. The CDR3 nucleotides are TGCAGCGTTGAGGGCGTGGATCGTAGTGGCTACACCTTC.

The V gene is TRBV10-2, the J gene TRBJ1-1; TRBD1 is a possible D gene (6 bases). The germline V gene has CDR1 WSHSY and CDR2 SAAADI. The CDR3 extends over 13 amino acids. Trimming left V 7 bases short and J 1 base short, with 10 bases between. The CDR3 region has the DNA TGCGCCAGCACCCTAGGGGGGAACACTGAAGCTTTCTTT. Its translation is CASTLGGNTEAFF.